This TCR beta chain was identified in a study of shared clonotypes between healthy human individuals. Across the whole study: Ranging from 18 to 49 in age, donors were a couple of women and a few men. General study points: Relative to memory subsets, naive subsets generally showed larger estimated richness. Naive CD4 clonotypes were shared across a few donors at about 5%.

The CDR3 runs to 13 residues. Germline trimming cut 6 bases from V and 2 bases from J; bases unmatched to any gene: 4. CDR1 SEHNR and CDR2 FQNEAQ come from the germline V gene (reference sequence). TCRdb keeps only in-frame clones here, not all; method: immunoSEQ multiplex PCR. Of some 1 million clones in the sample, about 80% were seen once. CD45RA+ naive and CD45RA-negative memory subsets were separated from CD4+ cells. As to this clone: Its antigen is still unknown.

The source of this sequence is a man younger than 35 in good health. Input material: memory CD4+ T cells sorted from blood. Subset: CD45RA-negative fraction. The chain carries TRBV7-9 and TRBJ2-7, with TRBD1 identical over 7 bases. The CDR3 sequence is CASSRDSPYEQYF. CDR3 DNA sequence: TGTGCCAGCAGTCGGGACAGTCCCTACGAGCAGTACTTC.